This T cell receptor beta chain comes out of a study of OX40 agonist ivuxolimab in advanced cancers. Study-wide context: Participants could have had prior anti-PD-1, anti-PD-L1 or anti-CTLA-4 therapy, and more than 35% had some. Three patients, one with hepatocellular carcinoma and two with cutaneous melanoma, responded partially. Study observations and caveats: Some of the nonresponding patients also showed low levels of normalized T-cell clonal expansion.

Repertoires were generated with immunoSEQ multiplex PCR, while TCRdb's copy carries only in-frame clones and drops some. This sample has 75,000 to 100,000 clones, with roughly 90% found just once. To note about this clone: Its antigen remains unknown.

The germline V gene encodes CDR1 LGHNA and CDR2 YSLEER. V gave up 3 bases and J gave up 3 bases, with 15 bases separating them. There are 15 residues in the CDR3. Patients were excluded for autoimmune disease history or systemic immunosuppression. The sample consisted of CD4+ or CD8+ T cells sorted from blood, taken in a trial of the OX40 agonist ivuxolimab. The chain has TRBV4-3 and TRBJ2-7, with a tentative D call TRBD2 (6 bases). The TCR was taken from an adult with an advanced solid tumor such as melanoma, head and neck, liver or kidney cancer. The CDR3 reads CASSQEFRGVYEQYF. The CDR3 DNA sequence: TGCGCCAGCAGCCAGGAATTTCGCGGGGTCTACGAGCAGTACTTC.